One sample yielded the 7 T cell receptor beta chains listed below, sequenced in a study of control samples from healthy donors and cancer patients. Using immunoSEQ multiplex PCR, the repertoire was profiled, and TCRdb retains in-frame clones only, with some absent. Among 130,000 to 150,000 clones listed, approximately 91% were seen once. Sample: blood. These receptors all stem from a young man in good health.

The J gene is TRBJ2-5, the V gene TRBV2; no firm D call. V was trimmed by 3 bases and J by 5 bases, leaving 13 bases between them. CDR1 and CDR2 from the germline V gene are SNHLY and FYNNEI. The CDR3 sequence is 14 residues long. The CDR3 region has the DNA TGTGCCAGCAGTGAGGGCAGCCGACTTGAGACCCAGTACTTC. Amino acids: CASSEGSRLETQYF.

The chain couples TRBV9 to TRBJ2-1; D not resolved. Trimming removed 3 bases at V and 7 bases at J, with 5 bases between. CDR1 SGDLS and CDR2 YYNGEE come from the germline V gene. The CDR3 totals 11 residues. The CDR3 here is CASSGPNEQFF. The CDR3 region has the DNA TGTGCCAGCAGCGGCCCGAATGAGCAGTTCTTC.

The chain has TRBV28 and TRBJ1-5; weak D call: TRBD1 (5 bases). CDR3 size: 11 residues. Germline V gene sequence: CDR1 MDHEN, CDR2 SYDVKM. The V end was cut by 6 bases, the J end by 13 bases, with 13 bases between. Here the CDR3 DNA reads TGTGCCAGCAGATCTGACAGTGTTCAGCATTTT. Its translation is CASRSDSVQHF. Supplemented by reference TRBV28 and TRBJ1-5, the full variable domain reads DVKVTQSSRYLVKRTGEKVFLECVQDMDHENMFWYRQDPGLGLRLIYFSYDVKMKEKGDIPEGYSVSREKKERFSLILESASTNQTSMYLCASRSDSVQHFGDGTRLSIL.

This chain connects TRBV7-2 to TRBJ2-1; tentatively, D is TRBD2 (6 bases). Germline CDR1 and CDR2: SGHTA and FQGNSA. V was trimmed by 6 bases and J by 2 bases, leaving 14 bases between them. This CDR3 contains 15 residues. CDR3 amino acids: CASSRGRPPYNEQFF. CDR3 DNA: TGTGCCAGCAGTCGGGGGAGGCCCCCCTACAATGAGCAGTTCTTC.

The chain has TRBV19 and TRBJ1-6, with a weak D call TRBD1 (5 bases). The CDR3 runs 15 residues. Deletions cut 7 bases from V and 14 bases from J, with 24 bases between. Germline CDR1 and CDR2: LNHDA and SQIVND (reference sequence). The CDR3 DNA sequence: TGTGCCAGTACTCCCGGGACCGCGGCTTTGGGGTCCCTCCACTTT. Translation: CASTPGTAALGSLHF.

This chain joins TRBV7-8 and TRBJ2-4, with D hard to call. CDR1 SGHVS and CDR2 FQNEAQ come from the germline V gene. Trimming took off 5 bases at V and 0 bases at J, with 11 bases between the two ends. The CDR3 contains 15 residues. The CDR3 sequence: CASSHGSLAKNIQYF. CDR3 nucleotide sequence: TGTGCCAGCAGCCATGGTTCCTTAGCCAAAAACATTCAGTACTTC.

This chain connects TRBV25-1 to TRBJ2-2, with 7 bases that match TRBD1. The V gene's germline CDR1 is MGHDK and CDR2 SYGVNS. This CDR3 has 14 residues. V shed 7 bases and J 4 bases; nucleotides not matched to a gene: 6. The CDR3 nucleotides read TGTGCCAGCATGGGACAGAGTGCCACCGGGGAGCTGTTTTTT. This codes for CASMGQSATGELFF.